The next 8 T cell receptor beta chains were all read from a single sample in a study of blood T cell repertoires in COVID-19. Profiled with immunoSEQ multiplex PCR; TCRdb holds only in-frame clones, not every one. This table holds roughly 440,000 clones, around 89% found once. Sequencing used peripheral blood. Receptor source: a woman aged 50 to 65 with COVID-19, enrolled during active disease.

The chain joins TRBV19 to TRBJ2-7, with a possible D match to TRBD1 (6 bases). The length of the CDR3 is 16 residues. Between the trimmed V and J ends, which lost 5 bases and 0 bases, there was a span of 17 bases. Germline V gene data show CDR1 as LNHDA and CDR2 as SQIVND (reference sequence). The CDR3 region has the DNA TGTGCCAGTAGTCCGACAGGCCGCACAAGCTCCTACGAGCAGTACTTC. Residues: CASSPTGRTSSYEQYF. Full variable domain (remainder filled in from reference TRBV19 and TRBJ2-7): DGGITQSPKYLFRKEGQNVTLSCEQNLNHDAMYWYRQDPGQGLRLIYYSQIVNDFQKGDIAEGYSVSREKKESFPLTVTSAQKNPTAFYLCASSPTGRTSSYEQYFGPGTRLTVT.

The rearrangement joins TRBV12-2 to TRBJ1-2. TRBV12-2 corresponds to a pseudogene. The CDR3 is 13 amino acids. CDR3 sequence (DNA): TGTGCAAGTCGCCTAACGGGGAGATATGGCTACACCTTC. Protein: CASRLTGRYGYTF.

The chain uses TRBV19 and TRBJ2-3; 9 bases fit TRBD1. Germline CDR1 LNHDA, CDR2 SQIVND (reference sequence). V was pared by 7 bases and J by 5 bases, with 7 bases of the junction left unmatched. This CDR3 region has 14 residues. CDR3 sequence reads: CASTQQGAKDTQYF. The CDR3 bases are TGTGCCAGTACCCAACAGGGGGCCAAAGATACGCAGTATTTT.

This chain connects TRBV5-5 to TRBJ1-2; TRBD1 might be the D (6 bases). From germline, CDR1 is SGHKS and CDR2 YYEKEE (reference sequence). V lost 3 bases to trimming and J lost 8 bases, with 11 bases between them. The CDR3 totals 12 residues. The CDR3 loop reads CASSSTGLGYTF. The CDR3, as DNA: TGTGCCAGCAGCTCTACAGGGTTGGGCTACACCTTC.

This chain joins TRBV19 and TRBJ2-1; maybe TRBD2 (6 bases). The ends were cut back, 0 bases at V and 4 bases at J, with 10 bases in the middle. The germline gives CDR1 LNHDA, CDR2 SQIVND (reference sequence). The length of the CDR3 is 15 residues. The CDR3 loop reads CASSIDGDLYNEQFF. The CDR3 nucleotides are TGTGCCAGTAGTATAGACGGGGACTTATACAATGAGCAGTTCTTC.

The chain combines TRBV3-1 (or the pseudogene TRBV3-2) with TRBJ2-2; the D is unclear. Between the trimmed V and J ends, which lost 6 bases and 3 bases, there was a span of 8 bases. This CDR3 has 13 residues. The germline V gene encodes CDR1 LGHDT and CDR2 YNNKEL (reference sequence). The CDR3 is CASSRVDTGELFF. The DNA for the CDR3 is TGTGCCAGCAGTCGGGTGGACACCGGGGAGCTGTTTTTT.

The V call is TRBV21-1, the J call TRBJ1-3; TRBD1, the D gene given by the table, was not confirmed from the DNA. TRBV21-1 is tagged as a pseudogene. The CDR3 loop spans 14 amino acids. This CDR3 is CASNPQGRGNTIYF. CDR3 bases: TGTGCCAGCAACCCACAGGGAAGAGGAAACACCATATATTTT.

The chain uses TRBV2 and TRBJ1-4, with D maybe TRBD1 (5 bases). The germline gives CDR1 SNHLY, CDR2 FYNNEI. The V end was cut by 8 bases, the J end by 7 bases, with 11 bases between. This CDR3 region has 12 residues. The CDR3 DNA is TGTGCCAGCGGAGGGGTGGGTGAAAAACTGTTTTTT. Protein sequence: CASGGVGEKLFF.